The rows below give T cell receptor beta chains drawn from one sample of a study of control samples from healthy donors and cancer patients. Libraries were prepared by immunoSEQ multiplex PCR; TCRdb keeps only in-frame clonotypes and omits some of them. Among about 120,000 clones listed, more than 70% were seen once. Sequencing was done on a sample of blood. The receptors were gathered from a man in his fifties or sixties in good health. CDR3s include the opening cysteine and the closing phenylalanine or tryptophan. The order of the fields is CDR3 DNA, CDR3 protein, clone size, D gene, J gene, V gene. D genes are given only for firm matches. Size is omitted from some rows. Given values are once, few, many or a class for expanded clones.

cdr3_nt: TGTGCCAGCAGCTTAGCGGGCCAGGGAGGGGTTGAAGCTTTCTTT
cdr3_aa: CASSLAGQGGVEAFF
clone_size: -
d_call: -
j_call: TRBJ1-1
v_call: TRBV7-9

cdr3_nt: TGCGCCAGCAGCTTGGGGGACAGGGGGCGCGGGGACACTGAAGCTTTCTTT
cdr3_aa: CASSLGDRGRGDTEAFF
clone_size: once
d_call: TRBD1
j_call: TRBJ1-1
v_call: TRBV5-1

cdr3_nt: TGTGCCACCAGTGATGCTAGCGGGGAGACACAAGAGACCCAGTACTTC
cdr3_aa: CATSDASGETQETQYF
clone_size: -
d_call: TRBD2
j_call: TRBJ2-5
v_call: TRBV24-1

cdr3_nt: TGTGCCACCCTGACGGGGAACTATGGCTACACCTTC
cdr3_aa: CATLTGNYGYTF
clone_size: -
d_call: -
j_call: TRBJ1-2
v_call: TRBV6-5

cdr3_nt: TGTGCCTGGAGTGTATTAGGGACAGGGGACACCGGGGAGCTGTTTTTT
cdr3_aa: CAWSVLGTGDTGELFF
clone_size: -
d_call: TRBD1
j_call: TRBJ2-2
v_call: TRBV30

cdr3_nt: TGTGCCAGCAGCTTGTATACGAGGCTTCAGGGAAACACTGAAGCTTTCTTT
cdr3_aa: CASSLYTRLQGNTEAFF
clone_size: -
d_call: -
j_call: TRBJ1-1
v_call: TRBV5-4

cdr3_nt: TGTGCCAGCAGCTTGGATATGGGAAACACTGAAGCTTTCTTT
cdr3_aa: CASSLDMGNTEAFF
clone_size: once
d_call: -
j_call: TRBJ1-1
v_call: TRBV5-4

cdr3_nt: TGTGCCAGCAGCCCAGTCGGGACTCCCTACGAGCAGTACTTC
cdr3_aa: CASSPVGTPYEQYF
clone_size: few
d_call: -
j_call: TRBJ2-7
v_call: TRBV5-4

cdr3_nt: TGTGCCAGCAGCGTCGGGTTTTCGACTAATGAAAAACTGTTTTTT
cdr3_aa: CASSVGFSTNEKLFF
clone_size: -
d_call: -
j_call: TRBJ1-4
v_call: TRBV9

cdr3_nt: TGTGCCACCAGTGGCAGCTTAGCGACAGATACGCAGTATTTT
cdr3_aa: CATSGSLATDTQYF
clone_size: -
d_call: -
j_call: TRBJ2-3
v_call: TRBV24-1